This TCR beta chain was sequenced for a study of beta chain features in type 1 diabetes (dated by TCRdb to 2017 to 2018). As for the study more broadly: Mean age, gender distribution, total cell number and subset yield did not differ between patients and healthy donors. A total of some 110 million sorted cells were examined across all samples, and the number of cells per subset was strongly correlated with RNA yield. The study compared TCRB repertoires of sorted circulating CD4+ T cell subsets between recently diagnosed type 1 diabetes patients and matched healthy donors. Whereas all 30 or so donors provided naive and central memory subsets, regulatory and stem cell-like memory subsets were isolated from just 8 patients and roughly eight healthy donors. The paper's findings and limits, for the study overall: Shorter templates might be favored by PCR, yet because patient and control samples were amplified and corrected together, any such skew would affect both groups equally. Because small numbers of individuals were included in the HLA sub-analyses, any influence of HLA type on TCRB rearrangement was left unresolved. Because cDNA was sequenced instead of genomic DNA, highly expressing activated cells could be over-represented, though the groups showed no difference in activation or CD3 levels. In all four CD4+ subsets, TCRB CDR3 length was moderately but significantly shorter in type 1 diabetes patients. Naive, central memory and regulatory TCRB repertoires appeared to be more alike among patients than among healthy donors. Patients with type 1 diabetes made fewer insertions and deleted more nucleotides at VDJ recombination sites, implying thymic rearrangement abnormalities.

All of the isolated RNA was reverse transcribed with the High Capacity cDNA Reverse Transcription Kit, so expressed TCRB transcripts were sequenced. Naive, central memory and regulatory T cell samples underwent deep immunoSEQ sequencing, averaging about 3.5 million total reads per sample. Sorted cells were lysed in RLT buffer, and RNA was extracted using DNase-treated RNeasy Micro or Mini kits according to cell number. Each cell subset was processed on its own to prevent cross-contamination, while patient and healthy donor samples were processed together. Using the immunoSEQ multiplex PCR, TCRB sequences were amplified from cDNA into 87-bp fragments spanning the CDR3 region. Amplicons were sequenced on the Illumina HiSeq platform. Concerning the study's data processing: PCR bias was computationally corrected using synthetic template baselines, reads within Hamming distance 2 were collapsed, and singletons that could not be merged were discarded. Reads were aligned against IMGT to assign V, D and J genes, CDR3 length and insertions or deletions at six rearrangement sites. Within each subset, clonotype counts were normalized to sorted cell number, after which true diversity and Gini coefficients were computed with the tcR R package. Repertoire sharing was quantified using the overlap coefficient calculated on TCRB nucleotide sequences. As a proxy for the pre-selection repertoire, out-of-frame TCRB sequences from naive cells were analyzed. In its TCRdb copy, this immuneACCESS table keeps in-frame sequences only and misses some clones. Where compared with another copy, unresolved V genes explain less than half of these, and the others have no known cause. V, J and clone size are those of that table, while D and trimming were read from the DNA. Within this sample are hundreds of thousands of clones, with roughly a tenth of them counted one time only. About 0.018% of the sample rests with the top ten.

This clone was counted between two and nine times. No cognate antigen has been identified for it. One base away there is no much larger clone; base qualities are not given. The V end loses 0 bases and the J end loses 5 bases, and a stretch of 16 bases separates them. From a lookup of the germline V gene, CDR1 and CDR2 are LGHNA and YSLEER. The CDR3 sequence holds 16 residues, the cysteine and phenylalanine included. Here the CDR3 DNA is all that survives: 48 bases in frame from base 1. Each donor gave one peripheral blood draw, averaging roughly 120 mL, which was collected into heparinised tubes. Naive, central memory, regulatory and stem cell-like memory CD4+ T cells were sorted on a BD FACSAria II using a panel including CD45RO, CCR7, CD25, CD127, CD95 and CD27. Every sorted population had a purity above 98%. PBMCs were isolated right away by Lymphoprep density gradient centrifugation and were stained directly, without culture. So that batch effects would be minimized, each experiment stained and sorted samples in pairs, pairing one healthy donor with one patient.

Sequencing was carried out using naive CD4+ T cells from blood. Reading the label with the study, this specimen's cell subset or site is: true naive CD4+ T cells. The chain was built from TRBV4-3 and TRBJ2-5, with TRBD2 perhaps the D gene, on 6 matching bases. The TCR comes from a man aged 30 to 45 with type 1 diabetes. DNA sequence: TGCGCCAGCAGCCAAGAGTGGGTAGCGCGGGGTGAGACCCAGTACTTC. Its product reads: CASSQEWVARGETQYF.